The 21 T cell receptor beta chains in this list originate from one sample, sequenced in a study of blood T cell repertoires in COVID-19. Using immunoSEQ multiplex PCR, the repertoire was profiled, and TCRdb retains in-frame clones only, with some absent. The sample consists of fewer than 85,000 clones, roughly 80% of them appearing once. Sample: peripheral blood. The receptors come from a woman older than 75 with active or convalescent COVID-19.

This clone was counted only a few times. V gene TRBV4-3 combines with J gene TRBJ1-4, with D hard to call. Trimming removed 1 base from V and 0 bases from J, with 9 bases in between. Germline V gene sequence: CDR1 LGHNA, CDR2 YSLEER. The CDR3 is 16 residues long. The CDR3 loop reads CASSQGTLATNEKLFF. In DNA form, the CDR3 reads TGCGCCAGCAGCCAAGGGACTCTGGCAACTAATGAAAAACTGTTTTTT.

V gene TRBV5-4 combines with J gene TRBJ2-3; 11 bases align to TRBD2. The CDR3 contains 16 residues. The V gene end was trimmed by 4 bases and the J gene end by 3 bases; junction bases not matched to a gene: 7. The germline CDR1 and CDR2 sequences are SGHNT and YYREEE (reference sequence). DNA of the CDR3: TGTGCCAGCAGCCTGGGACTAGCGGCGAGGACAGATACGCAGTATTTT. Amino acids: CASSLGLAARTDTQYF.

The chain couples TRBV5-1 to TRBJ2-7; 10 bases match TRBD2. The V and J ends lost 0 bases and 4 bases, in that order; junction bases with no gene match: 4. CDR3 length equals 15 residues. Germline V gene data show CDR1 as SGHRS and CDR2 as YFSETQ. This CDR3 is CASSLVAGGGYEQYF. CDR3 sequence (DNA): TGCGCCAGCAGCTTGGTAGCGGGGGGCGGGTACGAGCAGTACTTC.

The chain carries TRBV11-2 and TRBJ2-3, with 9 bases matching TRBD1. V lost 2 bases to trimming and J lost 4 bases; unmatched junction nucleotides: 4. Per the germline V gene, CDR1 is SGHAT and CDR2 is FQNNGV. This CDR3 region has 15 residues. The CDR3 reads CASSLRTGVADTQYF. The DNA of the CDR3 is TGTGCCAGCAGCTTACGGACAGGGGTAGCAGATACGCAGTATTTT.

The V call is TRBV7-2, the J call TRBJ1-3; tentative D call: TRBD1 (5 bases). CDR1 and CDR2 (germline): SGHTA, FQGNSA. There are 15 residues in the CDR3. V lost 1 base and J 8 bases, leaving 15 bases between the germline ends. The CDR3 region has the DNA TGTGCCAGCAGCTTAGAGGGCAGGGCGGGATACACCATATATTTT. Its protein is CASSLEGRAGYTIYF.

This clone was picked up a small number of times. This rearrangement joins TRBV28 to TRBJ1-4; D is possibly TRBD1 (5 bases). CDR1 MDHEN and CDR2 SYDVKM come from the germline V gene. The CDR3 is made up of 17 amino acids. Trimming removed 9 bases from V and 0 bases from J, with 20 bases in between. In DNA form, the CDR3 reads TGTGCCAGTAAAAAATTAATACAGGATCCAACTAATGAAAAACTGTTTTTT. Amino acid sequence: CASKKLIQDPTNEKLFF.

This rearrangement joins TRBV24-1 to TRBJ2-5, with 7 positions matching TRBD1. The V gene's germline CDR1 is KGHDR and CDR2 SFDVKD. Trimming took 4 bases from V and 10 from J; bases not matched to a gene: 8. This CDR3 spans 13 amino acids. CDR3 amino acids: CATSEAGTVNQYF. CDR3 in DNA: TGTGCCACCAGTGAGGCCGGGACAGTTAACCAGTACTTC.

This clone turned up a few times. This chain links TRBV10-3 with TRBJ2-1; TRBD2 matches at 11 bases. This CDR3 spans 16 amino acids. CDR1 is ENHRY and CDR2 is SYGVKD in the germline V gene. V was clipped by 6 bases and J by 3 bases; unmatched bases: 7. This CDR3 reads CAIREGLAEFYNEQFF. The CDR3 bases are TGTGCCATCAGGGAGGGACTAGCGGAGTTCTACAATGAGCAGTTCTTC.

This clone was seen just once. This CDR3 is CASGPGTSSYNEQFF. In DNA, the CDR3 is TGTGCTAGTGGGCCCGGGACTAGTTCCTACAATGAGCAGTTCTTC. The gene calls are TRBV12-5 and TRBJ2-1; TRBD2 matches 8 bases. J was trimmed by 1 base and V by 6 bases; bases with no gene match: 5. In germline, CDR1 is LGHNT, CDR2 FRNRAP. The CDR3 totals 15 residues. Looking up the rest from reference TRBV12-5 and TRBJ2-1 gives the full variable domain: DARVTQTPRHKVTEMGQEVTMRCQPILGHNTVFWYRQTMMQGLELLAYFRNRAPLDDSGMPKDRFSAEMPDATLATLKIQPSEPRDSAVYFCASGPGTSSYNEQFFGPGTRLTVL.

The chain carries TRBV12-3 or TRBV12-4 and TRBJ1-2; possible D gene TRBD1, 6 bases. CDR3 length: 13 residues. Trimming took off 5 bases at V and 5 bases at J, with 12 bases between the two ends. The CDR3 coding sequence is TGTGCCAGCAGTGAACAGGGCGGATATGGCTACACCTTC. Protein: CASSEQGGYGYTF.

This clone was seen just once. The rearrangement links TRBV6-2 or TRBV6-3 to TRBJ1-5; 7 bases line up with TRBD1. Germline V gene sequence: CDR1 MNHEY, CDR2 SVGEGT. Trimming at V came to 4 bases and at J to 4 bases, leaving 13 bases not matched to a gene. The CDR3 covers 17 residues. As DNA, the CDR3 is TGTGCCAGCAGTTCGCCGACCCTGGACAGGCCGAATCAGCCCCAGCATTTT. Its protein is CASSSPTLDRPNQPQHF.

This clone has just one count. The chain employs TRBV10-2 and TRBJ1-1, with TRBD1 matching over 8 bases. The V segment lost 7 bases and the J segment 3 bases; nucleotides outside the gene matches: 1. The germline CDR1 and CDR2 sequences are WSHSY and SAAADI. The CDR3 consists of 12 residues. The CDR3 protein is CASIQGDTEAFF. The CDR3 DNA reads as TGCGCCAGCATACAGGGGGACACTGAAGCTTTCTTT.

This clone came up once. This chain links TRBV3-1 (or the pseudogene TRBV3-2) with TRBJ1-6; possibly TRBD1 for D (5 bases). This CDR3 contains 15 residues. V was cut by 4 bases and J by 6 bases, with 13 bases left in between. CDR1 LGHDT and CDR2 YNNKEL come from the germline V gene (reference sequence). The CDR3 spells CASSPFSTANSPLHF. The CDR3 DNA is TGTGCCAGCAGCCCCTTTTCGACAGCTAATTCACCCCTCCACTTT.

The J gene is TRBJ2-3, the V gene TRBV5-1; the match to TRBD2 covers 12 bases. Germline values: CDR1 SGHRS, CDR2 YFSETQ. Trimming took 0 bases from V and 9 from J; bases not matched to a gene: 8. The CDR3 has 16 amino acids. DNA of the CDR3: TGCGCCAGCAGCTTGGAACCGCTAGCGGGGGGGCTGACGCAGTATTTT. The encoded protein is CASSLEPLAGGLTQYF.

The V call is TRBV6-2 or TRBV6-3, the J call TRBJ1-1, with D uncertain. The CDR3 is 17 amino acids. The ends were cut back, 0 bases at V and 2 bases at J, with 16 bases in the middle. Germline V gene data show CDR1 as MNHEY and CDR2 as SVGEGT. In nucleotides, the CDR3 is TGTGCCAGCAGTTACTCGATTAATCGGGTAACAAACACTGAAGCTTTCTTT. Protein: CASSYSINRVTNTEAFF.

V gene TRBV30 combines with J gene TRBJ2-3, with TRBD2 matching over 8 bases. V gave up 3 bases and J gave up 8 bases; unmatched junction bases: 10. CDR3 length: 14 amino acids. Germline CDR1 reads GTSNPN; CDR2 reads SVGIG (reference sequence). CDR3 sequence reads: CAWRITGGASTQYF. The DNA for the CDR3 is TGTGCCTGGAGGATAACGGGGGGGGCGTCTACGCAGTATTTT.

The CDR3 DNA reads TGTGCCAGCAGCCATCGCACCCAGGTCGAGCAGTTCTTC. It yields the protein CASSHRTQVEQFF. This chain joins TRBV4-2 and TRBJ2-1; unclear D gene. Germline CDR1 LGHNA, CDR2 YNFKEQ. This CDR3 contains 13 residues. The ends were cut back, 3 bases at V and 10 bases at J, with 13 bases in the middle.

This clone was seen a few times. V and J are TRBV29-1 and TRBJ1-4, with D tentatively TRBD1 (5 bases). This CDR3 spans 13 amino acids. The germline V gene has CDR1 SQVTM and CDR2 ANQGSEA. Trimming removed 4 bases at V and 1 base at J, with 7 bases between. The CDR3 region has the DNA TGCAGCGTTGCGGGGGGAACTAATGAAAAACTGTTTTTT. Translating gives CSVAGGTNEKLFF.

The chain joins TRBV27 to TRBJ2-7; no definite D call. This CDR3 has 12 amino acids. The germline CDR1 and CDR2 sequences are MNHEY and SMNVEV (reference sequence). V was clipped by 3 bases and J by 5 bases, with 8 bases between them. The CDR3 bases are TGTGCCAGCAGTTTTGAGATCGACGAGCAGTACTTC. Translation: CASSFEIDEQYF.

In DNA, the CDR3 is TGTGCCAGCAGTTTGATATTGGGACAGGGGCGACGTAACTATGGCTACACCTTC. Amino acid sequence: CASSLILGQGRRNYGYTF. The chain links TRBV28 to TRBJ1-2; 10 nucleotides line up with TRBD1. In germline, CDR1 is MDHEN, CDR2 SYDVKM. This CDR3 has 18 residues. The V segment lost 3 bases and the J segment 1 base; nucleotides outside the gene matches: 11.

This chain links TRBV19 with TRBJ2-7; 7 bases map to TRBD2. CDR3 length: 14 residues. After removal of 5 bases from V and 2 bases from J, the junction contained 6 bases not matched to a gene. From germline, CDR1 is LNHDA and CDR2 SQIVND (reference sequence). The CDR3 DNA is TGTGCCAGTAGTCCCGGGGGGTCGACCTACGAGCAGTACTTC. Translated, it gives CASSPGGSTYEQYF.